This T cell receptor beta chain was captured in a study of blood T cell repertoires in COVID-19. Across the study: The study drew acute and convalescent COVID-19 samples from the United States, Italy and Spain. In each case, the material was cDNA or gDNA derived from T cells, B-cell-depleted T cells, or PBMCs.

With 10 bases clipped from V and 2 bases from J, the junction kept 8 bases outside the gene matches. The CDR3 length is 13 residues. Germline V gene data show CDR1 as MDHEN and CDR2 as SYDVKM. Original processing notes: Amplification from reference gene primers served as the basis for estimated nucleated cell counts. Profiled with immunoSEQ multiplex PCR; TCRdb holds only in-frame clones, not every one. V and J calls and clone size are as listed in that table; D and trimming were resolved from the DNA. This table has around 130,000 clones, approximately 90% appearing once. V usage is TRBV28 and J usage is TRBJ2-7; 7 bases fit TRBD2. Sequenced sample: peripheral blood. This receptor was taken from a man aged 45-65 years with active or convalescent COVID-19. The CDR3 reads CATTTSRTYEQYF. The CDR3 nucleotides read TGTGCCACCACGACTAGCCGAACCTACGAGCAGTACTTC.